This is a list of T cell receptor beta chains from one sample in a study of cytomegalovirus exposure and HLA in healthy donors. Sequenced by immunoSEQ multiplex PCR; TCRdb stores in-frame clones only, minus some. Among 120,000 or so clones listed, around 80% were seen once. Sequenced input: PBMCs. Every receptor here comes from a man between 50 and 59 years old in good health and CMV-seronegative. Both conserved end residues are part of each CDR3. D genes are given only for firm matches. Not every row has a clone size; where given, it reads once, few, many or a size class.

j_call v_call d_call clone_size cdr3_aa cdr3_nt
TRBJ1-2 TRBV7-2 . . CASSLVDRSNYGYTF TGTGCCAGCAGCTTAGTCGACAGGAGTAACTATGGCTACACCTTC
TRBJ2-5 TRBV5-1 . . CASSLFGEQETQYF TGCGCCAGCAGCTTGTTCGGGGAACAAGAGACCCAGTACTTC
TRBJ2-1 TRBV7-9 TRBD1 . CASSLAGTGKYNEQFF TGTGCCAGCAGCTTAGCCGGGACAGGGAAATACAATGAGCAGTTCTTC
TRBJ2-2 TRBV7-3 . . CASSLLEAATGELFF TGTGCCAGCAGCTTACTGGAGGCGGCCACCGGGGAGCTGTTTTTT
TRBJ1-1 TRBV5-1 . . CASSLEVSHSPRAFF TGCGCCAGCAGCTTGGAAGTCAGCCATTCGCCTAGAGCTTTCTTT
TRBJ2-3 TRBV13 TRBD2 . CASSDRGGGTDTQYF TGTGCCAGCAGCGATAGAGGCGGGGGGACAGATACGCAGTATTTT
TRBJ1-1 TRBV7-9 . . CSSSLAQIYRTENTEAFF TGTTCCAGCAGCTTAGCCCAAATTTATCGGACAGAGAACACTGAAGCTTTCTTT
TRBJ1-1 TRBV7-2 TRBD1 . CASSLTGVHTEAFF TGTGCCAGCAGCTTGACAGGGGTCCACACTGAAGCTTTCTTT
TRBJ2-3 TRBV9 . . CASSASSDTQYF TGTGCCAGCAGCGCCTCTTCAGATACGCAGTATTTT
TRBJ1-2 TRBV27 . few CASSFHGGGTIYGYTF TGTGCCAGCAGTTTTCACGGGGGGGGAACTATCTATGGCTACACCTTC
TRBJ2-3 TRBV7-7 . . CASSLDAGATDTQYF TGTGCTAGCAGCTTAGATGCGGGGGCCACAGATACGCAGTATTTT
TRBJ1-1 TRBV7-9 . . CASSLAVAPRGTEAFF TGTGCCAGCAGCTTAGCGGTGGCTCCCCGGGGCACTGAAGCTTTCTTT
TRBJ1-5 TRBV11-2 . . CASSWAGKHQPQHF TGTGCCAGCAGCTGGGCAGGGAAGCATCAGCCCCAGCATTTT
TRBJ2-5 TRBV27 TRBD1 . CATPGTDYGETQYF TGTGCCACCCCCGGGACAGATTATGGAGAGACCCAGTACTTC
TRBJ2-7 TRBV7-2 TRBD1 . CASSLQGAYEQYF TGTGCCAGCAGCTTACAGGGGGCCTACGAGCAGTACTTC
TRBJ2-3 TRBV4-3 . . CASSQDRGDTQYF TGCGCCAGCAGCCAAGATAGGGGAGATACGCAGTATTTT
TRBJ1-1 TRBV27 TRBD1 . CASTPLTRDRNTEAFF TGTGCCAGCACTCCACTCACCCGGGACAGGAACACTGAAGCTTTCTTT
TRBJ2-5 TRBV6-5 TRBD2 . CASSKRGGQETQYF TGTGCCAGCAGTAAGCGGGGGGGCCAGGAGACCCAGTACTTC
TRBJ2-6 TRBV4-1 . . CVSSQASGGANVLTF TGCGTCAGCAGCCAAGCGAGCGGTGGGGCCAACGTCCTGACTTTC
TRBJ1-1 TRBV7-8 . once CASRRAGNTEAFF TGTGCCAGCAGGAGGGCAGGGAACACTGAAGCTTTCTTT
TRBJ2-3 TRBV6-1 . . CASRASITDTQYF TGTGCCTCCCGAGCCTCGATCACAGATACGCAGTATTTT
TRBJ1-4 TRBV19 TRBD1 . CASSLGQGINEKLFF TGTGCCAGTAGCTTGGGACAGGGGATCAATGAAAAACTGTTTTTT
TRBJ1-1 TRBV6-1 . . CASSVVTGTEAFF TGTGCCAGCAGTGTTGTTACGGGGACTGAAGCTTTCTTT
TRBJ1-3 TRBV5-6 TRBD1 once CASSYGQGVGTIYF TGTGCCAGCAGTTATGGACAGGGGGTAGGGACCATATATTTT
TRBJ1-4 TRBV19 TRBD1 . CASSGRQGYREKLFF TGTGCCAGTAGTGGACGACAGGGATACCGTGAAAAACTGTTTTTT
TRBJ1-6 TRBV6-5 . . CASSGPGVPPLHF TGTGCCAGCAGTGGACCCGGGGTTCCACCCCTCCACTTT
TRBJ2-7 TRBV27 TRBD2 . CASRPGLVTEQYF TGTGCCAGCAGACCGGGACTAGTAACCGAGCAGTACTTC
TRBJ2-5 TRBV2 TRBD2 . CASSKGLAGEETQYF TGTGCCAGCAGTAAGGGGCTAGCGGGAGAGGAGACCCAGTACTTC
TRBJ2-3 TRBV7-3 TRBD2 . CASSLKLAGSTDTQYF TGTGCCAGCAGCTTAAAACTAGCGGGGAGCACAGATACGCAGTATTTT
TRBJ1-1 TRBV19 . . CASTLEGDYEAFF TGTGCCAGTACCTTAGAAGGAGACTATGAGGCTTTCTTT
TRBJ2-7 TRBV6-5 TRBD2 . CASRTEASGRNEQYF TGTGCCAGCAGAACGGAGGCTAGCGGGAGGAACGAGCAGTACTTC
TRBJ2-4 TRBV18 . . CASSPRDIGGFGAKNIQYF TGTGCCAGCTCACCCCGGGACATCGGAGGATTCGGGGCCAAAAACATTCAGTACTTC
TRBJ1-1 TRBV4-2 TRBD1 . CASSQLLTGARNTEAFF TGTGCCAGCAGCCAATTACTGACAGGGGCGAGAAACACTGAAGCTTTCTTT
TRBJ1-2 TRBV28 . . CASRPQGYGYTF TGTGCCAGCAGACCTCAGGGATATGGCTACACCTTC
TRBJ2-3 TRBV6-1 TRBD1 . CASSVQGAWGDTQYF TGTGCCAGCAGTGTACAGGGGGCTTGGGGAGATACGCAGTATTTT
TRBJ1-4 TRBV14 TRBD1 . CASSPHFTGGLNEKLFF TGTGCCAGCAGCCCCCATTTTACAGGGGGTTTGAATGAAAAACTGTTTTTT
TRBJ2-7 TRBV18 TRBD2 once CASSPPGLAGLGEQYF TGTGCCAGCTCACCACCGGGACTAGCGGGACTGGGAGAGCAGTACTTC
TRBJ2-5 TRBV7-9 . . CASSIPVQVKTQYF TGTGCCAGCAGTATCCCGGTCCAGGTGAAGACCCAGTACTTC
TRBJ2-3 TRBV12-5 TRBD2 . CASGLGSGIFGTDTQYF TGTGCTAGTGGTTTGGGTAGCGGGATTTTTGGCACAGATACGCAGTATTTT
TRBJ1-4 TRBV7-2 . . CASTTRGGSGEKLFF TGTGCCAGCACCACCAGAGGGGGATCAGGTGAAAAACTGTTTTTT
TRBJ2-1 TRBV14 TRBD2 . CASSRVAGALANEQFF TGTGCCAGCAGCCGGGTAGCGGGAGCCCTTGCGAATGAGCAGTTCTTC